Listed below are T cell receptor beta chains from one sample, sequenced in a study of response to subunit inactivated influenza vaccine. TCRdb called the RT-PCR reads again in MiXCR, with one record for every CDR3 protein. The table records 590,000 or so distinct CDR3 sequences, 12% to 15% of them present only once. Sequenced material: PBMCs from blood, taken approximately 15 days before vaccination. All receptors derive from a man in his fifties or sixties who received an inactivated influenza vaccine. Both conserved end residues are part of each CDR3. D genes are given only for firm matches. Some rows have no size entry. The others give once, few or many, or a class for an expanded clone.

d_call,j_call,clone_size,v_call,cdr3_length,cdr3_aa,cdr3_nt
NA,TRBJ2-2,NA,TRBV7-9,16,CASSSFNRAPSGELFF,TGTGCCAGCAGCTCCTTCAACAGGGCCCCCAGCGGGGAGCTGTTTTTT
NA,TRBJ2-2,NA,TRBV4-2,17,CASSQERGKSIPGELFF,TGTGCCAGCAGCCAAGAGAGGGGGAAGTCTATTCCCGGGGAGCTGTTTTTT
TRBD1,TRBJ2-7,NA,TRBV20-1,14,CSARGLGGWYEQYF,TGCAGTGCTAGGGGCCTAGGGGGCTGGTACGAGCAGTACTTC
NA,TRBJ2-4,NA,TRBV7-8,17,CASSLWQGEGAKNIQYF,TGTGCCAGCAGCCTTTGGCAGGGAGAAGGAGCCAAAAACATTCAGTACTTC
NA,TRBJ1-4,NA,TRBV20-1,15,CSARDGGATRGKLFF,TGCAGTGCTAGAGATGGAGGGGCAACCCGAGGAAAACTGTTTTTT
NA,TRBJ1-6,few,TRBV5-1,11,CAWRNNSPLHF,TGCGCCTGGCGGAACAATTCACCCCTCCACTTT
TRBD2,TRBJ2-7,NA,TRBV28,15,CASRKPGLAYSKQYF,TGTGCCAGCAGAAAACCGGGACTAGCGTACTCTAAGCAGTACTTC
NA,TRBJ1-1,few,TRBV6-2/TRBV6-3,13,CASTKTGNTEAFF,TGTGCCAGCACTAAGACAGGGAACACTGAAGCTTTCTTT
TRBD2,TRBJ2-1,NA,TRBV4-3,15,CASSQDSGRNNEQFF,TGCGCCAGCAGCCAAGATAGCGGGAGGAATAATGAGCAGTTCTTC
NA,TRBJ1-4,few,TRBV4-1,13,CASSQETRTGFFF,TGCGCCAGCAGCCAAGAGACCAGAACTGGGTTTTTTTTT
NA,TRBJ2-7,few,TRBV3-1,16,CASSQDEVSAHSEQYF,TGTGCCAGCAGCCAAGATGAGGTTAGCGCCCACAGCGAGCAGTACTTC
TRBD1,TRBJ2-5,many,TRBV7-9,16,CASSHRDRAEKETQYF,TGTGCCAGCAGCCATCGGGACAGGGCAGAGAAAGAGACCCAGTACTTC
NA,TRBJ2-2,NA,TRBV10-3,16,CAISELTPKNTGELFF,TGTGCCATCAGTGAGCTTACGCCAAAGAACACCGGGGAGCTGTTTTTT
TRBD2,TRBJ2-1,few,TRBV28,14,CASTGTSGYNEQFF,TGTGCCAGCACCGGGACTAGCGGCTACAATGAGCAGTTCTTC
NA,TRBJ2-5,once,TRBV20-1,11,CSARVKETQYF,TGCAGTGCTAGAGTCAAGGAGACCCAGTACTTC
TRBD1,TRBJ2-3,few,TRBV12-3/TRBV12-4,14,CASSTRTGADTQYF,TGTGCCAGCAGTACGAGGACAGGGGCAGATACGCAGTATTTT
TRBD1,TRBJ1-2,NA,TRBV7-2,15,CASSIRQGGDYGYTF,TGTGCCAGCAGCATCCGACAGGGAGGAGACTATGGCTACACCTTC
NA,TRBJ2-5,NA,TRBV4-2,14,CASSPGTVEETQYF,TGTGCCAGCAGCCCAGGGACTGTTGAAGAGACCCAGTACTTC
TRBD2,TRBJ2-3,NA,TRBV20-1,13,CSATRTRADTQYF,TGCAGTGCAACTAGGACTAGAGCAGATACGCAGTATTTT
TRBD2,TRBJ2-3,NA,TRBV20-1,13,CSAKTSGIDTQYF,TGCAGTGCTAAGACTAGCGGGATAGATACGCAGTATTTT
NA,TRBJ1-2,NA,TRBV6-1,13,CASRTTGSYGYTF,TGTGCCAGCAGAACCACAGGGAGCTATGGCTACACCTTC
TRBD1,TRBJ2-7,NA,TRBV18,15,CASSPLTGNNYEQHF,TGTGCCAGCTCACCCCTGACAGGGAATAACTACGAGCAGCACTTC
TRBD1,TRBJ1-5,few,TRBV12-3/TRBV12-4,16,CASSHGPGQKNQPQHF,TGTGCCAGCAGCCATGGCCCGGGACAGAAGAATCAGCCCCAGCATTTT
TRBD2,TRBJ2-1,few,TRBV7-6,16,CASSKLADSSYNEQFF,TGTGCCAGCAGCAAACTAGCGGACAGCTCCTACAATGAGCAGTTCTTC
NA,TRBJ2-7,NA,TRBV6-5,13,CASSYSKLAGQYF,TGTGCCAGCAGTTACTCGAAGTTGGCAGGGCAGTACTTC
TRBD1,TRBJ2-2,few,TRBV18,15,CASSPWTGGTGELFF,TGTGCCAGCTCACCTTGGACAGGGGGCACCGGGGAGCTGTTTTTT
NA,TRBJ2-3,few,TRBV19,15,CASSTGPGFTDTQYF,TGTGCCAGTAGTACGGGACCTGGGTTCACAGATACGCAGTATTTT
NA,TRBJ1-1,few,TRBV29-1,13,CSVGVRGNTEAFF,TGCAGCGTTGGGGTCAGGGGGAACACTGAAGCTTTCTTT
TRBD1,TRBJ1-2,few,TRBV12-3/TRBV12-4,14,CASSPGQGPAGYTF,TGTGCCAGCAGCCCGGGACAGGGGCCGGCTGGCTACACCTTC
TRBD2,TRBJ2-2,NA,TRBV7-2,17,CASSLGLAGGSTGELFF,TGTGCCAGCAGCCTGGGACTAGCGGGAGGATCCACCGGGGAGCTGTTTTTT
TRBD1,TRBJ2-1,few,TRBV5-1,16,CASSAGQGAFYNEQFF,TGCGCCAGCAGCGCGGGACAGGGGGCCTTCTACAATGAGCAGTTCTTC
TRBD2,TRBJ2-3,few,TRBV10-3,15,CAISDGGGDTDTQYF,TGTGCCATCAGTGACGGCGGGGGGGACACAGATACGCAGTATTTT
NA,TRBJ2-2,few,TRBV5-1,14,CASLPGPNTGELFF,TGCGCCAGCCTCCCGGGACCGAACACCGGGGAGCTGTTTTTT
TRBD1,TRBJ2-7,few,TRBV4-1,15,CASSLSGQGGYEQYF,TGCGCCAGCAGCCTCTCGGGACAGGGGGGCTACGAGCAGTACTTC
NA,TRBJ2-7,few,TRBV4-3,15,CASSQDPKGSYEQYF,TGCGCCAGCAGCCAAGATCCCAAGGGATCCTACGAGCAGTACTTC
NA,TRBJ2-5,few,TRBV20-1,13,CSARNRGRETQYF,TGCAGTGCTAGGAACCGGGGGAGGGAGACCCAGTACTTC
NA,TRBJ2-2,NA,TRBV6-5,15,CASSYLGRAAGELFF,TGTGCCAGCAGTTACTTGGGCAGGGCGGCCGGGGAGCTGTTTTTT
TRBD1,TRBJ2-1,many,TRBV5-1,15,CASSPRGFDYNEQFF,TGCGCCAGCAGCCCCAGGGGGTTTGACTACAATGAGCAGTTCTTC
NA,TRBJ1-6,NA,TRBV21-1,16,CASSKDRGRGCSPLHF,TGTGCCAGCAGCAAAGACAGGGGGCGAGGTTGTTCACCCCTCCACTTT
NA,TRBJ2-7,NA,TRBV6-1,14,CASTGAGSVYEQYF,TGTGCCAGCACTGGGGCTGGATCCGTCTACGAGCAGTACTTC
NA,TRBJ1-2,NA,TRBV25-1,11,CAIDRNFSYTF,TGTGCCATCGACAGGAACTTTTCCTACACCTTC
NA,TRBJ2-5,NA,TRBV11-2,12,CASSRDAGTQYF,TGTGCCAGCAGCCGGGACGCAGGAACCCAGTACTTC
TRBD2,TRBJ2-5,NA,TRBV20-1,15,CSATFLIAGVGSQYF,TGCAGTGCTACCTTTCTGATAGCGGGGGTTGGGAGCCAGTACTTC
TRBD1,TRBJ2-3,many,TRBV4-3,14,CASSQRHRGDTQYF,TGCGCCAGCAGCCAGCGTCACAGGGGAGATACGCAGTATTTT
NA,TRBJ2-2,NA,TRBV5-1,15,CASSLDTLGSGELFF,TGCGCCAGCAGCTTGGACACCCTTGGGTCCGGGGAGCTGTTTTTT
TRBD1,TRBJ2-7,few,TRBV6-2/TRBV6-3,15,CASSYSKTGTYEQYF,TGTGCCAGCAGTTACTCTAAGACAGGGACCTACGAGCAGTACTTC
NA,TRBJ2-1,many,TRBV5-1,16,CASSLDSSGSYNEQFF,TGCGCCAGCAGCTTGGATAGTTCTGGCTCCTACAATGAGCAGTTCTTC
TRBD2,TRBJ2-1,few,TRBV28,15,CASSHSSGSTNEQFF,TGTGCCAGCAGTCACTCTAGCGGGAGTACCAATGAGCAGTTCTTC
TRBD1,TRBJ1-6,NA,TRBV20-1,12,CSARKDRVPLHF,TGCAGTGCTAGAAAAGACAGGGTGCCCCTCCACTTT
TRBD2,TRBJ2-1,NA,TRBV5-1,13,CASASSGIDEQFF,TGCGCCAGCGCCTCTAGCGGGATCGATGAGCAGTTCTTC
NA,TRBJ2-7,NA,TRBV4-3,16,CASSQEYGQGYHEQYF,TGCGCCAGCAGCCAAGAATATGGGCAGGGGTACCACGAGCAGTACTTC
NA,TRBJ1-2,NA,TRBV30,13,CAWSATQGWGYTF,TGTGCCTGGAGCGCCACACAGGGTTGGGGCTACACCTTC
NA,TRBJ2-5,NA,TRBV20-1,10,CRPLFETQYF,TGCAGACCCCTTTTTGAGACCCAGTACTTC
TRBD2,TRBJ2-3,once,TRBV5-1,15,CASSRLAGVRDTQYF,TGCGCCAGCAGCAGACTAGCGGGAGTCCGGGATACGCAGTATTTT
NA,TRBJ1-2,few,TRBV29-1,13,CSVVGRTNYGYTF,TGCAGCGTTGTGGGCAGGACTAACTATGGCTACACCTTC
NA,TRBJ2-2,few,TRBV10-3,13,CAISTGYTGELFF,TGTGCCATCTCAACTGGGTACACCGGGGAGCTGTTTTTT
TRBD1,TRBJ2-7,few,TRBV19,15,CASSKGQGNRYEQYF,TGTGCCAGTAGTAAGGGACAGGGGAACCGCTACGAGCAGTACTTC